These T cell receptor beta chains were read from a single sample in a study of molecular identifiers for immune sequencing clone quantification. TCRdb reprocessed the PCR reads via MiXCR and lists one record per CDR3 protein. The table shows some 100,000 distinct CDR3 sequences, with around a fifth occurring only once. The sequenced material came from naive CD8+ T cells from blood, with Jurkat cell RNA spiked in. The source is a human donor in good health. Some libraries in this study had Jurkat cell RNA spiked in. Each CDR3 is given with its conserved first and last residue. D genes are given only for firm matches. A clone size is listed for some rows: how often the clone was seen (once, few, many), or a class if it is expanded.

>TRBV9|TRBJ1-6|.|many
TGTGCCAGCAGCGCCCAAGGTTCAGGGCTTAATTCACCCCTCCACTTT
CASSAQGSGLNSPLHF
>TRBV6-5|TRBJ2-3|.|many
TGTGCCAGCAGTTACGATCTTTCGACAGATACGCAGTATTTT
CASSYDLSTDTQYF
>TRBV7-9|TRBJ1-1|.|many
TGTGCCAGCAGCCCTAGGTTAGACAGTCCTGAAGCTTTCTTT
CASSPRLDSPEAFF
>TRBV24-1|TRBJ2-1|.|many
TGTGCCACCAGTACGGAGGAATACAATGAGCAGTTCTTC
CATSTEEYNEQFF
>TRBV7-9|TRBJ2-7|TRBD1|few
TGTGCCAGCAGCTTAACGGGACAGGGGACGAACGAGCAGTACTTC
CASSLTGQGTNEQYF
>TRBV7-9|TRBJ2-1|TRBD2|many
TGTGCCAGCAGCTTAGCGTCACTAGCGGGGGTCTGGGATGAGCAGTTCTTC
CASSLASLAGVWDEQFF
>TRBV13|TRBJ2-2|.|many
TGTGCCAGCAGTTATGGGTCCGGGGAGCTGTTTTTT
CASSYGSGELFF
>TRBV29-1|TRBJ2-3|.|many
TGCAGCGTTGTGGGCGGCCTGGGGCGCACAGATACGCAGTATTTT
CSVVGGLGRTDTQYF
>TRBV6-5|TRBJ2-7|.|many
TGTGCCAGCAGGCCCACCATGTTGACAGGTTTATCCTACGAGCAGTACTTC
CASRPTMLTGLSYEQYF
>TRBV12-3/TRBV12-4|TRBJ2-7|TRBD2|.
TGTGCCAGCAGTGATAGCGGGGGATTCTACGAGCAGTACTTC
CASSDSGGFYEQYF
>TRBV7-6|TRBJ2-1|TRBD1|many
TGTGCCAGCAGCCTCCAGACAGGGACGGGGAATGAGCAGTTCTTC
CASSLQTGTGNEQFF
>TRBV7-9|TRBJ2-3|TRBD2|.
TGTGCCAGCAGCTTAGTTTTTACCCCCAATAGCGGGGGTACCACAGATACGCAGTATTTT
CASSLVFTPNSGGTTDTQYF
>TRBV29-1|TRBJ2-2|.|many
TGCAGCGTAGGGGCGGGGAACACCGGGGAGCTGTTTTTT
CSVGAGNTGELFF
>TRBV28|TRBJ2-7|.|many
TGTGCCAGCAGCCGCTCCTACGAGCAGTACTTC
CASSRSYEQYF
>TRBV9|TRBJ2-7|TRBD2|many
TGTGCCAGCAGCGGGGGAGGGTCTTACGAGCAGTACTTC
CASSGGGSYEQYF
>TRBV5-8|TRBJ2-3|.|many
TGTGCCAGCAGCTTGAGTTCAAGCACAGATACGCAGTATTTT
CASSLSSSTDTQYF
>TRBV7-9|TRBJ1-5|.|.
TGTGCCGGCAGCTTTCAAGGGAGCAATCAGCCCCAGCATTTT
CAGSFQGSNQPQHF
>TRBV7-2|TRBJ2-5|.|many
TGTGCCAGCAGCAAAACAGTATACCAAGAGACCCAGTACTTC
CASSKTVYQETQYF